This T cell receptor (beta chain) was identified in a study of T cells expressing NK-cell markers. The overall study: From sorted CD3+CD56+NKG2C+, CD3+CD56+NKG2C- and CD3+CD56-NKG2C+ T cells came the TCR beta repertoires. Sequencing covered eight donors, seven HCMV-seropositive and one seronegative.

TCRdb processed the 5' RACE reads again and assigns one entry to each CDR3 protein, with no DNA. The sample spans some 600,000 distinct CDR3 sequences; the ten largest clones claim about 3.6%. The CDR3 extends over 13 amino acids. Per germline, CDR1 DFQATT and CDR2 SNEGSKA (reference sequence). The sequence came from a man between 18 and 29 years old in good health. This chain joins TRBV20-1 and TRBJ1-2; the D call from TCRdb, TRBD1, cannot be confirmed without DNA. Sample: blood T cells: a sorted CD56 or NKG2C T cell subset, CD4+ or CD8+ T cells, or bulk PBMC T cells (not recorded which). The CDR3 protein is CSAGVTGASGYTF.